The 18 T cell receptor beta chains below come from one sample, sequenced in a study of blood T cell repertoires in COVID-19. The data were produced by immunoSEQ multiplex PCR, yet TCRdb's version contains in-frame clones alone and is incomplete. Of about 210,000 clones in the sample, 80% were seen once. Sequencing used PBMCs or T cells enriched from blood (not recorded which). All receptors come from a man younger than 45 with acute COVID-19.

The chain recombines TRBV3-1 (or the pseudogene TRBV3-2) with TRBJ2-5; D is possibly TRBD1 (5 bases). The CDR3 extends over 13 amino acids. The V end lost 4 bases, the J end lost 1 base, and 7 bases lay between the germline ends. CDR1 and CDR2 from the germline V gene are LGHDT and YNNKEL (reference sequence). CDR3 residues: CASSPTVQETQYF. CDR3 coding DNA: TGTGCCAGCAGCCCGACAGTCCAAGAGACCCAGTACTTC.

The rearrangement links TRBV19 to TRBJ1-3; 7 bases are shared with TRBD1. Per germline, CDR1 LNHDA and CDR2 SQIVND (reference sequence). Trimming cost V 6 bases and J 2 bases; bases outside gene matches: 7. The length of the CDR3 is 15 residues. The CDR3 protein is CASSQTGVAGNTIYF. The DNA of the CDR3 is TGTGCCAGTAGCCAAACAGGGGTCGCTGGAAACACCATATATTTT.

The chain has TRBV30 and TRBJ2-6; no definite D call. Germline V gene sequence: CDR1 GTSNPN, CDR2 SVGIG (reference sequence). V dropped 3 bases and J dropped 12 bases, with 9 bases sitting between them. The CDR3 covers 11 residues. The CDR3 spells CAWRTSPVLTF. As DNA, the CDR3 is TGTGCCTGGAGAACCAGTCCCGTCCTGACTTTC.

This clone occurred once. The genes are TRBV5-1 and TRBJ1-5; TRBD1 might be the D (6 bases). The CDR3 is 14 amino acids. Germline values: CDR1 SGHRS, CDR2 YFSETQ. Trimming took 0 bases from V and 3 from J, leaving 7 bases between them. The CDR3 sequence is CASSLGDINQPQHF. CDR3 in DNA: TGCGCCAGCAGCTTGGGGGACATCAATCAGCCCCAGCATTTT. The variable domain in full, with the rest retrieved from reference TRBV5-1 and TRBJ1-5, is KAGVTQTPRYLIKTRGQQVTLSCSPISGHRSVSWYQQTPGQGLQFLFEYFSETQRNKGNFPGRFSGRQFSNSRSEMNVSTLELGDSALYLCASSLGDINQPQHFGDGTRLSIL.

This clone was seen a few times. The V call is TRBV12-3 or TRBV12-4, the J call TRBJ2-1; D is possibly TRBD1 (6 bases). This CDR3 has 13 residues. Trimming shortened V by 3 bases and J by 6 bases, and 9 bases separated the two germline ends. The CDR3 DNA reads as TGTGCCAGCAGTTTTAGGACAGTCAATGAGCAGTTCTTC. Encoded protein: CASSFRTVNEQFF.

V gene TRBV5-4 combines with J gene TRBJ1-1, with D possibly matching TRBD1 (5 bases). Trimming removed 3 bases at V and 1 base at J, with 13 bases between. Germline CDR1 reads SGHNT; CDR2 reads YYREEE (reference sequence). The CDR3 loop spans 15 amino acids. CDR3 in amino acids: CASSSGWQGNTEAFF. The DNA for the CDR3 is TGTGCCAGCAGCTCCGGTTGGCAGGGGAACACTGAAGCTTTCTTT.

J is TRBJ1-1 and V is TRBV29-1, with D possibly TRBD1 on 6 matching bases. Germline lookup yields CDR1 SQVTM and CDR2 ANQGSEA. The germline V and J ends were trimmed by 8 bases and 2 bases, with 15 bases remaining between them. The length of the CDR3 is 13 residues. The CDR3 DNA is TGCAGCTCGGAGACAGGAGTCAACACTGAAGCTTTCTTT. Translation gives CSSETGVNTEAFF.

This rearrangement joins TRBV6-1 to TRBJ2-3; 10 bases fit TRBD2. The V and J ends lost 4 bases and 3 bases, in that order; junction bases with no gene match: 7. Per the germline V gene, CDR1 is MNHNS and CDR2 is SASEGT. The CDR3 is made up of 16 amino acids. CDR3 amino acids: CASSAQRGGQTDTQYF. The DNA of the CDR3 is TGTGCCAGCAGTGCACAGCGGGGGGGCCAAACAGATACGCAGTATTTT.

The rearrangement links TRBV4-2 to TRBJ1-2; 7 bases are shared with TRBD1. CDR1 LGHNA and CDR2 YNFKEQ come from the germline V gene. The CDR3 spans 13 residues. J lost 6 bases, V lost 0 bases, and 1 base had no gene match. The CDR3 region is CASSQDRGDGYTF. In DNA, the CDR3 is TGTGCCAGCAGCCAAGACAGGGGGGATGGCTACACCTTC.

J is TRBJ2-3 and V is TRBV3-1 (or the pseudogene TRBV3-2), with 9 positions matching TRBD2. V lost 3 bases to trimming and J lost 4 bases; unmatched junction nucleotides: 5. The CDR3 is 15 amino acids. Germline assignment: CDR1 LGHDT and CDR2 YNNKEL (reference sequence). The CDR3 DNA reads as TGTGCCAGCAGCCAGGCGGGGGGGCCAGCAGATACGCAGTATTTT. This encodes CASSQAGGPADTQYF.

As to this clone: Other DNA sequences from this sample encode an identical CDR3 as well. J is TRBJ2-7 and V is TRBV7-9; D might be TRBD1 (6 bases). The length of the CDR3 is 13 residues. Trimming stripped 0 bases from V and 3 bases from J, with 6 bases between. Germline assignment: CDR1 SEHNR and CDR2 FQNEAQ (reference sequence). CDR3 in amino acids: CASSLAGGYEQYF. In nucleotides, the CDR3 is TGTGCCAGCAGCTTAGCAGGGGGCTACGAGCAGTACTTC.

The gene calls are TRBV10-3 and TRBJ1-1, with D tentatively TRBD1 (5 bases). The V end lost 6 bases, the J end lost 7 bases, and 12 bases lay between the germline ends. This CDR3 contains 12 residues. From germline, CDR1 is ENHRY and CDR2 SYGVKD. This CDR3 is CAIRGSGGEAFF. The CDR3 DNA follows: TGTGCCATCAGGGGGTCCGGGGGTGAAGCTTTCTTT.

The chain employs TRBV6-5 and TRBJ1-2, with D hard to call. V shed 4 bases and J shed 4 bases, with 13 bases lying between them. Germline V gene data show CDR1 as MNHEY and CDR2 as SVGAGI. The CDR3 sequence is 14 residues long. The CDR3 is CASSSPGEIYGYTF. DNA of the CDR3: TGTGCCAGCAGTTCCCCCGGGGAAATCTATGGCTACACCTTC.

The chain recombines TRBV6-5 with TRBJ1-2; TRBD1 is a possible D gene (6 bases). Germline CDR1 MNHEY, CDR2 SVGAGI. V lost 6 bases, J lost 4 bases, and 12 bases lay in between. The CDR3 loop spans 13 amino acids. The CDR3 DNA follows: TGTGCCAGCAGCTTCGACAGGTCCTATGGCTACACCTTC. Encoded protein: CASSFDRSYGYTF.

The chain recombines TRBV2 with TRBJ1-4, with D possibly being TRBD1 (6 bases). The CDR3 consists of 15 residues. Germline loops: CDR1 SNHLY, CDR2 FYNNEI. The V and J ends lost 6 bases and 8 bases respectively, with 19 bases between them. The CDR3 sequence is CASSGNTGLVEKLFF. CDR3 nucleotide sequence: TGTGCCAGCAGCGGTAATACAGGGTTGGTCGAAAAACTGTTTTTT.

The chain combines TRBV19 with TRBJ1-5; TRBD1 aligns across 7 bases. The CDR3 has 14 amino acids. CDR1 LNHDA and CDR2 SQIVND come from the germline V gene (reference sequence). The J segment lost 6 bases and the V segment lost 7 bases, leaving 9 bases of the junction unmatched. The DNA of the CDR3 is TGTGCCAGTACCCTAGAGAGGGGGCCTCAGCCCCAGCATTTT. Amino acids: CASTLERGPQPQHF.

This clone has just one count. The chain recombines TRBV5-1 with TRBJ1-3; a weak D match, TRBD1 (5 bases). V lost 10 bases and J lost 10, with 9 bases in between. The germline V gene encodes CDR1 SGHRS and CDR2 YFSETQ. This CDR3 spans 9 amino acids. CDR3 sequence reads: CAPGKTIYF. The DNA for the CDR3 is TGCGCCCCAGGGAAGACCATATATTTT.

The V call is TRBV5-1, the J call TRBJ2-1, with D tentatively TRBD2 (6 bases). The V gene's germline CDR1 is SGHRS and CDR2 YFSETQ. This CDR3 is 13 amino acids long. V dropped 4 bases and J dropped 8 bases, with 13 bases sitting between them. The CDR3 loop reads CASSPDGGYEQFF. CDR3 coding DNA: TGCGCCAGCAGCCCTGACGGGGGTTATGAGCAGTTCTTC.